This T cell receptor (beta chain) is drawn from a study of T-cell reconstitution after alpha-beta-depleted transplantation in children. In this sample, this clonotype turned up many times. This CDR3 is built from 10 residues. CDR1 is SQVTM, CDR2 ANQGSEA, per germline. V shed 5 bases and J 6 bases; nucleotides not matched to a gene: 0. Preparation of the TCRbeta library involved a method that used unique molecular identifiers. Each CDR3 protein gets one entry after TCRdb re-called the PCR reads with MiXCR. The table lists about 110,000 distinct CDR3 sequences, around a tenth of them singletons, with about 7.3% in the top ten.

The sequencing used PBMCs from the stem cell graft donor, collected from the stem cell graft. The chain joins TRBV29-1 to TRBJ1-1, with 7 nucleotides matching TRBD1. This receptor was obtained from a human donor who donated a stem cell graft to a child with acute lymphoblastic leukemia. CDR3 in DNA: TGCAGCGTTACAGGGGCTGAAGCTTTCTTT. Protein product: CSVTGAEAFF. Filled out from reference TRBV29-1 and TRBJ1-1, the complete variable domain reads SAVISQKPSRDICQRGTSLTIQCQVDSQVTMMFWYRQQPGQSLTLIATANQGSEATYESGFVIDKFPISRPNLTFSTLTVSNMSPEDSSIYLCSVTGAEAFFGQGTRLTVV.